Many counts were recorded for the clone carrying this T cell receptor beta chain. There are 13 residues in the CDR3. CDR1 and CDR2 from the germline V gene are SGHTA and FQGTGA. Trimming left V 2 bases short and J 10 bases short, with 12 bases between. TCRdb analysed the RT-PCR reads with MiXCR anew, one entry per CDR3 protein. The sample records about 700,000 distinct CDR3 sequences, over 12% being singletons. Sequenced: memory CD4+ T cells from blood. The clonotype was recovered from a female donor in good health, serving as a healthy control. The chain links TRBV7-3 to TRBJ2-1, with D maybe TRBD2 (6 bases). CDR3 amino acids: CASSLQQSGEQFF. In nucleotides, the CDR3 is TGTGCCAGCAGCTTACAACAGAGCGGGGAGCAGTTCTTC.